A selection of T cell receptor beta chains follows, all from one sample in a study of blood T cell repertoires in COVID-19. Assay: immunoSEQ multiplex PCR; the TCRdb copy retains only in-frame clones and omits some. In the table there are roughly 150,000 clones, 70% to 90% of which are singletons. The sequenced sample consisted of PBMCs or T cells enriched from blood (not recorded which). Receptor source: a woman between 40 and 50 years old who had recovered from COVID-19. The conserved cysteine and the conserved F or W are not part of the CDR3 here.

CDR3aa,len,v_gene,j_gene
ASSFTGKVTEAF,12,TRBV6-5,TRBJ1-1
ASGRGSGRTYNEQF,14,TRBV9,TRBJ2-1
ASSESSGGYNEQF,13,TRBV25-1,TRBJ2-1
ASNRQGPNTEAF,12,TRBV27,TRBJ1-1
ASSSGTSRDNEQF,13,TRBV13,TRBJ2-1
ASSFLSPQETQY,12,TRBV11-2,TRBJ2-5
ASSPHGTRWEGETQY,15,TRBV7-3,TRBJ2-5
ASSLRGRAYEQY,12,TRBV5-4,TRBJ2-7
ASSYGTSGQAEQY,13,TRBV5-1,TRBJ2-7
ASSLNFAGNEQF,12,TRBV5-1,TRBJ2-1
ASKSIEGGAAHNEQF,15,TRBV7-9,TRBJ2-1
ASSLDGREQY,10,TRBV7-3,TRBJ2-7
ASTQQGSPYGYT,12,TRBV19,TRBJ1-2
ASSMVQNTGELF,12,TRBV19,TRBJ2-2
ASSLTSGGTDTQY,13,TRBV7-2,TRBJ2-3
ASSLTSGGYYEQY,13,TRBV7-2,TRBJ2-7
ASGRHNEKLF,10,TRBV6-5,TRBJ1-4
ASSNEGRYEQY,11,TRBV28,TRBJ2-7
ASSYQDSGNTIY,12,TRBV9,TRBJ1-3
ASSTSGLGSYNEQF,14,TRBV7-3,TRBJ2-1
ASSLGGGYT,9,TRBV12-3/TRBV12-4,TRBJ1-2
ASSRRTSGAPKETQY,15,TRBV2,TRBJ2-5
SVERTGANTEAF,12,TRBV29-1,TRBJ1-1
ASSSQGYEQY,10,TRBV13,TRBJ2-7
ASRSGGGPTITAF,13,TRBV27,TRBJ1-1
ASSESGNYGYT,11,TRBV9,TRBJ1-2
ASSARVSGELF,11,TRBV9,TRBJ2-2